This T cell receptor beta chain was obtained from a study of neurological immune-mediated disorders. With regard to this clonotype: Its specificity is unknown. The CDR3 does not close with the conserved phenylalanine or tryptophan, likely indicating a read error.

The CDR3 sequence is 13 residues long. The V and J ends lost 0 bases and 3 bases respectively, with 7 bases between them. In germline, CDR1 is SGHRS, CDR2 YFSETQ. TCRdb called the 5' RACE reads again in MiXCR, with one record for every CDR3 protein. The sample has some 65,000 distinct CDR3 sequences, approximately 3.7% seen once; the top ten hold more than 2.5%. Overall study results and limits: One related-CDR3 cluster, which may be a signature, held the repertoires of 18 of 34 multiple sclerosis patients after phylogenetic grouping.

V is TRBV5-1 and J is TRBJ2-7; the D is unclear. The TCR originated in a man aged 45-60 years with multiple sclerosis. Sequencing was performed on PBMCs. CDR3: CASSLERNYEQYN. As DNA, the CDR3 is TGCGCCAGCAGCTTGGAACGGAACTACGAGCAGTACAAC.